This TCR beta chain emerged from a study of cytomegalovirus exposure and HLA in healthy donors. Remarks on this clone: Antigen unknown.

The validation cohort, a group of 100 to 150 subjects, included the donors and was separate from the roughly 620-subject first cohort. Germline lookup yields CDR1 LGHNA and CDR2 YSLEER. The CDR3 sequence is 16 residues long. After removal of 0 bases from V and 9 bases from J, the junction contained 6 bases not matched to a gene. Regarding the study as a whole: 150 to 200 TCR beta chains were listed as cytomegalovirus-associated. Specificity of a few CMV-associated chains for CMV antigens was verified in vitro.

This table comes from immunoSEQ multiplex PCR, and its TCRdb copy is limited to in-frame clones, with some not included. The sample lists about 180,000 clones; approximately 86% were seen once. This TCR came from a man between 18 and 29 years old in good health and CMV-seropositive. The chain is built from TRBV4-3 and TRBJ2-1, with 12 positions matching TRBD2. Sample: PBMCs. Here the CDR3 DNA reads TGCGCCAGCAGCCAAGATTTGCTAGCGGGGGGGAGTGAGCAGTTCTTC. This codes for CASSQDLLAGGSEQFF.